A selection of T cell receptor beta chains follows, all from one sample in a study of identical twins. From the 5' RACE reads, TCRdb called clonotypes with MiXCR, one entry per CDR3 protein. In the table there are some 440,000 distinct CDR3 sequences, around 24% of which are singletons. This sample also appeared in a second study, on T cells expressing NK-cell markers.

The sequencing input was CD4+ T cells sorted from blood. These receptors were taken from a woman in her late teens or twenties in good health. The CDR3 runs from the conserved cysteine through the conserved F or W. The D gene is left open where the match is weak. Clone sizes are given selectively: once, few, many, or a class where the clone is expanded.

cdr3_nt,cdr3_aa,v_call,clone_size,d_call,j_call
TGTGCCTCCCAACGGGCTAGCGGGAGACATGAGCAGTTCTTC,CASQRASGRHEQFF,TRBV6-2/TRBV6-3,few,TRBD2,TRBJ2-1
TGCAGTGTTCCGAGGAGGGACGCAGGCGATGAGCAGTTCTTC,CSVPRRDAGDEQFF,TRBV20-1,NA,NA,TRBJ2-1
TGCAGTGCTAGTAAAGATGAGCAGTTCTTC,CSASKDEQFF,TRBV20-1,NA,NA,TRBJ2-1
TGTGCCAGTAGGGGGGGACAGTACCTACATCAGCCCCAGCATTTT,CASRGGQYLHQPQHF,TRBV19,NA,TRBD1,TRBJ1-5
TGCAGTGCTCCCGGGAGGGCTAGCACAGATACGCAGTATTTT,CSAPGRASTDTQYF,TRBV20-1,NA,TRBD2,TRBJ2-3
TGTGCCAGCAGTTTATGGGACAGGGATACTGGCTACACCTTC,CASSLWDRDTGYTF,TRBV12-3/TRBV12-4,few,TRBD1,TRBJ1-2
TGCGCCAGCAGCACCGGTTCGGCTAACACTGAAGCTTTCTTT,CASSTGSANTEAFF,TRBV5-1,NA,NA,TRBJ1-1
TGTGCCAGCAGCCCCGTCAGCGGGGGGGCGGATACGCAGTATTTT,CASSPVSGGADTQYF,TRBV12-3/TRBV12-4,NA,TRBD2,TRBJ2-3
TGTGCCAGCAGGTGGACACTCGGTGAGCAGTTCTTC,CASRWTLGEQFF,TRBV6-5,few,NA,TRBJ2-1
TGTGCCAGCAGTTTTCCGGGACAGGGAATCAATGAGCAGTTCTTC,CASSFPGQGINEQFF,TRBV12-3/TRBV12-4,NA,TRBD1,TRBJ2-1
TGTGCCAGCAGCGTAACCCGGGACAGGGGTGCCAATGAGCAGTTCTTC,CASSVTRDRGANEQFF,TRBV7-3,NA,TRBD1,TRBJ2-1
TGTGCCAGCAGCCAGGGCAGACTTACCTATGGCTACACCTTC,CASSQGRLTYGYTF,TRBV3-1,NA,NA,TRBJ1-2
TGTGCCAGCAGCCTACGGGACCGTCTGTTAGGCAATCAGCCCCAGCATTTT,CASSLRDRLLGNQPQHF,TRBV2,NA,NA,TRBJ1-5
TGTGCCAGCAGTGATTCGGCAGGGATCTATGGCTACACCTTC,CASSDSAGIYGYTF,TRBV25-1,few,NA,TRBJ1-2
TGTGCCAGCAGATCAACGGCGGGAGGGCCTACCGGGGAGCTGTTTTTT,CASRSTAGGPTGELFF,TRBV6-1,NA,TRBD2,TRBJ2-2
TGCGCCAGCAGCTCCCTTACTAGGGACACCGGGGAGCTGTTTTTT,CASSSLTRDTGELFF,TRBV5-1,few,NA,TRBJ2-2
TGTGCCAGCAGCTCACAGGTTTACAATGAGCAGTTCTTC,CASSSQVYNEQFF,TRBV7-3,few,NA,TRBJ2-1
TGTGCCAGCCTCCCTCGACGGGGCTTCTCCTACAATGAGCAGTTCTTC,CASLPRRGFSYNEQFF,TRBV7-2,once,NA,TRBJ2-1
TGTGCCAGCAGCTTAGCGAAAGGACTGCTGTTTCGCGACTACGAGCAGTACTTC,CASSLAKGLLFRDYEQYF,TRBV7-2,few,NA,TRBJ2-7
TGTGCCAGCAGGAGGGACAGGGGTCCTAATGAGCAGTTCTTC,CASRRDRGPNEQFF,TRBV2,NA,TRBD1,TRBJ2-1
TGTGCCAGCAGACCGGGACAGAGATTCTACGAGCAGTACTTC,CASRPGQRFYEQYF,TRBV12-3/TRBV12-4,NA,TRBD1,TRBJ2-7
TGTGCCAGCAGCTTGGGGCTAGCGGTCTCCTACGAGCAGTACTTC,CASSLGLAVSYEQYF,TRBV12-3/TRBV12-4,many,TRBD2,TRBJ2-7
TGTGCCAGCAGTTACTCCGGGACAACTTTCACCGGGGAGCTGTTTTTT,CASSYSGTTFTGELFF,TRBV6-5,few,NA,TRBJ2-2
TGCAGTGCTAGGATCCGGACGGTTCCTCTCTACAATGAGCAGTTCTTC,CSARIRTVPLYNEQFF,TRBV20-1,NA,NA,TRBJ2-1
TGCAGTGCTAGCAAGGATGGAGGCGAGCAGTACTTC,CSASKDGGEQYF,TRBV20-1,few,NA,TRBJ2-7
TGCAGTGCTATTGGGACAGGCCCCCATGGCTACACCTTC,CSAIGTGPHGYTF,TRBV20-1,NA,TRBD1,TRBJ1-2